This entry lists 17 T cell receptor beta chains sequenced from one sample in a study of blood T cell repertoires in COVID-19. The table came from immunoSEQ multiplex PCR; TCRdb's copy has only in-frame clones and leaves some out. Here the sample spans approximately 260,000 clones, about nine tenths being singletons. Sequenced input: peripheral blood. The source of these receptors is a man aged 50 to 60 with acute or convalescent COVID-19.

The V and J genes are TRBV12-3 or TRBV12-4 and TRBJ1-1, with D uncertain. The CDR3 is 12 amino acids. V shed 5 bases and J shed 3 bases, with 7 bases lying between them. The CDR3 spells CASSPPDTEAFF. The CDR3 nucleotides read TGTGCCAGCAGTCCTCCCGACACTGAAGCTTTCTTT.

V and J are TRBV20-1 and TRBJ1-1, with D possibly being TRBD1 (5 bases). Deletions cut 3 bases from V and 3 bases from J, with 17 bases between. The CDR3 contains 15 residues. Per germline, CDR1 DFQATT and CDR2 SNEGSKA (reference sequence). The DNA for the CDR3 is TGCAGTGCTAGTGACCCCAGGGAAGGCTACACTGAAGCTTTCTTT. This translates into CSASDPREGYTEAFF.

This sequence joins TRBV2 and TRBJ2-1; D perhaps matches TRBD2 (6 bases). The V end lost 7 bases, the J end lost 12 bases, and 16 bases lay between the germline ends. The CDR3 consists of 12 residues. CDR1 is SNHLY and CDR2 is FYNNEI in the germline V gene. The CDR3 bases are TGTGCCAGCACCGCAACGGGAGTGGGGCAGTTCTTC. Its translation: CASTATGVGQFF.

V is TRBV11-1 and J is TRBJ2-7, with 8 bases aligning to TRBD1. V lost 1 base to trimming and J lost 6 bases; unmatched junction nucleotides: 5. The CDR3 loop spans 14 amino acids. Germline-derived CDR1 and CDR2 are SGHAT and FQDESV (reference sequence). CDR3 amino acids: CASSLGTGPIEQYF. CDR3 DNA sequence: TGTGCCAGCAGCTTAGGGACAGGGCCCATCGAGCAGTACTTC. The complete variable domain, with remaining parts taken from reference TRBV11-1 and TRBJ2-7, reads EAEVAQSPRYKITEKSQAVAFWCDPISGHATLYWYRQILGQGPELLVQFQDESVVDDSQLPKDRFSAERLKGVDSTLKIQPAELGDSAMYLCASSLGTGPIEQYFGPGTRLTVT.

The CDR3 nucleotides are TGTGCCAGCCGCCGACAGGGGGCCCAAGAGACCCAGTACTTC. This translates into CASRRQGAQETQYF. The chain joins TRBV3-1 (or the pseudogene TRBV3-2) to TRBJ2-5; TRBD1 agrees at 10 bases. V shed 8 bases, J shed 1 base, and the junction held 4 bases outside the gene matches. Germline assignment: CDR1 LGHDT and CDR2 YNNKEL (reference sequence). The CDR3 is made up of 14 amino acids.

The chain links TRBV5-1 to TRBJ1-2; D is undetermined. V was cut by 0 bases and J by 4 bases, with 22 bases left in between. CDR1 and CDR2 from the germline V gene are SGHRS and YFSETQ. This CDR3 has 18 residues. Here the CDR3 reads CASSLEIGDLTSVYGYTF. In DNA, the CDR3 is TGCGCCAGCAGCTTGGAGATCGGGGATCTTACAAGCGTCTATGGCTACACCTTC.

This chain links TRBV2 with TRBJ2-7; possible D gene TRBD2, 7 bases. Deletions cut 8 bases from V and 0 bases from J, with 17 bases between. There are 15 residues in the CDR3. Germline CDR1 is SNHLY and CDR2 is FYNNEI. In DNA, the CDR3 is TGTGCCAGCTCGGAATACGCGGGGGCCTCCTACGAGCAGTACTTC. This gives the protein CASSEYAGASYEQYF.

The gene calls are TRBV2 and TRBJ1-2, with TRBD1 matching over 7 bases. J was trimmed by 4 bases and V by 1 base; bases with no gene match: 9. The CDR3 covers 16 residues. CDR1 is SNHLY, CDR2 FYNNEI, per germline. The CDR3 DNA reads TGTGCCAGCAGTGAAGGAGGGGGCGGCGGTGGCTATGGCTACACCTTC. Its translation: CASSEGGGGGGYGYTF.

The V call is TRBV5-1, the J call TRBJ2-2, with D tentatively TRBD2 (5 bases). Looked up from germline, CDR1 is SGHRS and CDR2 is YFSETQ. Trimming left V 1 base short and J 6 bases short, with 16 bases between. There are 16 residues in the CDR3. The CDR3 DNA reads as TGCGCCAGCAGCTTGAACTCGGGAATTTCTGCCGGGGAGCTGTTTTTT. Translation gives CASSLNSGISAGELFF. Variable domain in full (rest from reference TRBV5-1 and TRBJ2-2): KAGVTQTPRYLIKTRGQQVTLSCSPISGHRSVSWYQQTPGQGLQFLFEYFSETQRNKGNFPGRFSGRQFSNSRSEMNVSTLELGDSALYLCASSLNSGISAGELFFGEGSRLTVL.

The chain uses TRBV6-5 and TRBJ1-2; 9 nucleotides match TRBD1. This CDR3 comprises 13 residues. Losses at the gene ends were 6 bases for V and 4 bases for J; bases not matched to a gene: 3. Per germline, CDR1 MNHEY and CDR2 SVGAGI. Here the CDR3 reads CASSPDRGYGYTF. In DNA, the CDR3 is TGTGCCAGCAGCCCGGACAGGGGCTATGGCTACACCTTC.

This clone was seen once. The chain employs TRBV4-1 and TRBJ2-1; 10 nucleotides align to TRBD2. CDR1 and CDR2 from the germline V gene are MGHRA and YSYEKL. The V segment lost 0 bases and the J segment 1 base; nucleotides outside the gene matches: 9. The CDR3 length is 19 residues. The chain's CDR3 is CASSQDPSGGLISYNEQFF. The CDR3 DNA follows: TGCGCCAGCAGCCAAGATCCTAGCGGGGGTCTTATTTCCTACAATGAGCAGTTCTTC.

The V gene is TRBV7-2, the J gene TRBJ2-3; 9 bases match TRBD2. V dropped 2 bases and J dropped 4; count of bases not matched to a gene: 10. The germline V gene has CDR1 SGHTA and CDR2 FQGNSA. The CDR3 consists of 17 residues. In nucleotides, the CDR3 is TGTGCCAGCAGCTTATTGAGCGGGGGGCGACGTGCAGATACGCAGTATTTT. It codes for CASSLLSGGRRADTQYF.

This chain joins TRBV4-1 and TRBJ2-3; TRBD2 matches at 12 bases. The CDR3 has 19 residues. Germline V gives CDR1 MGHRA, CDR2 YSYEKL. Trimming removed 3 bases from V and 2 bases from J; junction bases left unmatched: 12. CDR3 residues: CASSHPTSLAGGPTDTQYF. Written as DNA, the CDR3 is TGCGCCAGCAGCCACCCTACCTCTCTAGCGGGGGGGCCCACAGATACGCAGTATTTT.

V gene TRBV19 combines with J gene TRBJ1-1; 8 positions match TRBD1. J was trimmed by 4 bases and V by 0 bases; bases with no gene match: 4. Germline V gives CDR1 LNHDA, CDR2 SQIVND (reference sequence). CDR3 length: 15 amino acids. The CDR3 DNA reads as TGTGCCAGTAGTATAGATGGGCAGGGGGCCACTGAAGCTTTCTTT. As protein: CASSIDGQGATEAFF.

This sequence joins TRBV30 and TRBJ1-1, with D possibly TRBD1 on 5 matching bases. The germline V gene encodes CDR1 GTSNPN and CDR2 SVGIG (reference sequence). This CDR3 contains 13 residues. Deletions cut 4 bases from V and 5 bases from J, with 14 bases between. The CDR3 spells CAWTRGIRTEAFF. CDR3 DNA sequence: TGTGCCTGGACCCGGGGGATAAGGACTGAAGCTTTCTTT.

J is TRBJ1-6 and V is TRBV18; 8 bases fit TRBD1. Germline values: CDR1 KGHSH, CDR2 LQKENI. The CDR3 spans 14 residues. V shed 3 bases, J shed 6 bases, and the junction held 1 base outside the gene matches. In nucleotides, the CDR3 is TGTGCCAGCTCACCGGGACAGGTTAATTCACCCCTCCACTTT. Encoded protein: CASSPGQVNSPLHF.

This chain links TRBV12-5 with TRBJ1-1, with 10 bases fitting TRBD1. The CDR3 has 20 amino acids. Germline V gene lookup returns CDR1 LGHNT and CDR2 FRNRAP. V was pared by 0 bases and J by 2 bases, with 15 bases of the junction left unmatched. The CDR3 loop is CASGLVRRIGTGELNTEAFF. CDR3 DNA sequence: TGTGCTAGTGGTTTGGTACGGCGGATCGGGACAGGGGAACTAAACACTGAAGCTTTCTTT. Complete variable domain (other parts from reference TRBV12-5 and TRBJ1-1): DARVTQTPRHKVTEMGQEVTMRCQPILGHNTVFWYRQTMMQGLELLAYFRNRAPLDDSGMPKDRFSAEMPDATLATLKIQPSEPRDSAVYFCASGLVRRIGTGELNTEAFFGQGTRLTVV.